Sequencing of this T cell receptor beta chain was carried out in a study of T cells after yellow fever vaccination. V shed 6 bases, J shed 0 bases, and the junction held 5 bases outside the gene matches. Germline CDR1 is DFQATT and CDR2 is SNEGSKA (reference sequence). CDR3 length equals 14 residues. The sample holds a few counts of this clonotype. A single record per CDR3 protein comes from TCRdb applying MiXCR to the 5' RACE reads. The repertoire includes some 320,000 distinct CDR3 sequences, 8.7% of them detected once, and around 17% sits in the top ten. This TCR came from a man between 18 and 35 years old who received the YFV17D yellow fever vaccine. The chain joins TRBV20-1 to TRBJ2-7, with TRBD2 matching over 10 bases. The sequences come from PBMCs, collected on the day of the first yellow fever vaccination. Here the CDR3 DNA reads TGCAGTGCAGGTCTAGCGGGGGACTCCTACGAGCAGTACTTC. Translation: CSAGLAGDSYEQYF.